Included here is one TCR beta chain sequence, with context. Unique molecular identifiers featured in each of the TCR beta cDNA libraries. TCRdb called the PCR reads again in MiXCR, with one record for every CDR3 protein. The repertoire holds approximately 660,000 distinct CDR3 sequences, with around 60% as singletons. This entry is derived from a study of post-analysis software for immune sequencing data. This clonotype was obtained from a girl aged 2-9 years with multiple sclerosis. The material sequenced was blood.

CDR3 nucleotide sequence: TGCGCCAGCAGCCAAGTATTGGGACAGGGAATGATTACTAATGAAAAACTGTTTTTT. It specifies CASSQVLGQGMITNEKLFF. The genes are TRBV4-1 and TRBJ1-4; 9 bases line up with TRBD1. With V trimmed by 1 base and J by 2 bases, 11 bases remained unmatched. The V gene's germline CDR1 is MGHRA and CDR2 YSYEKL. CDR3 length equals 19 residues.